The 7 T cell receptor beta chains in this list originate from one sample, sequenced in a study of PD-L1 blockade in urothelial cancer. The table came from immunoSEQ multiplex PCR; TCRdb's copy has only in-frame clones and leaves some out. The sample lists 45,000 or so clones, roughly 80% occurring once. Time point reported: pretreatment peripheral blood. Sequencing was performed on PBMCs, taken around atezolizumab (anti-PD-L1) treatment. The receptors were sampled from a man aged 45-65 years with urothelial cancer.

This clone was seen only once. The chain uses TRBV18 and TRBJ2-4; maybe TRBD2 (6 bases). CDR1 is KGHSH, CDR2 LQKENI, per germline. The CDR3 covers 16 residues. Between the trimmed V and J ends, which lost 0 bases and 0 bases, there was a span of 9 bases. This CDR3 reads CASSPPRGLAKNIQYF. Written as DNA, the CDR3 is TGTGCCAGCTCACCACCGAGGGGACTAGCCAAAAACATTCAGTACTTC.

The gene calls are TRBV27 and TRBJ2-6, with D tentatively TRBD1 (5 bases). Germline CDR1 and CDR2: MNHEY and SMNVEV (reference sequence). V was pared by 8 bases and J by 4 bases, with 15 bases between. The CDR3 runs 15 residues. The CDR3 here is CASSIGALGANVLTF. CDR3 nucleotides: TGTGCCAGCTCCATTGGGGCCTTGGGGGCCAACGTCCTGACTTTC.

The V call is TRBV18, the J call TRBJ2-2, with 8 bases matching TRBD1. Unmatched junction bases numbered 21, after V lost 3 bases and J lost 6 bases. The germline CDR1 and CDR2 sequences are KGHSH and LQKENI. The CDR3 covers 20 residues. The CDR3 DNA sequence: TGTGCCAGCTCACCGAGTCCGCGAGGAACAGGGGGATTCTACGCCGGGGAGCTGTTTTTT. Translation: CASSPSPRGTGGFYAGELFF.

This clone was seen more than once but under ten times. The chain joins TRBV19 to TRBJ2-5; 12 nucleotides agree with TRBD2. After removal of 4 bases from V and 5 bases from J, the junction contained 8 bases not matched to a gene. The CDR3 extends over 16 amino acids. Germline CDR1 reads LNHDA; CDR2 reads SQIVND (reference sequence). This CDR3 reads CASSTSGRAGGETQYF. CDR3 coding DNA: TGTGCCAGTAGTACTAGCGGGAGGGCCGGAGGGGAGACCCAGTACTTC.

The chain joins TRBV2 to TRBJ1-1; tentatively, D is TRBD1 (6 bases). CDR3 length: 12 amino acids. Germline-derived CDR1 and CDR2 are SNHLY and FYNNEI. Trimming took off 7 bases at V and 7 bases at J, with 13 bases between the two ends. CDR3 sequence reads: CASNSGDFEAFF. DNA for the CDR3: TGTGCCAGCAATTCAGGGGATTTTGAAGCTTTCTTT. The full variable domain, its missing parts supplied by reference TRBV2 and TRBJ1-1, is EPEVTQTPSHQVTQMGQEVILRCVPISNHLYFYWYRQILGQKVEFLVSFYNNEISEKSEIFDDQFSVERPDGSNFTLKIRSTKLEDSAMYFCASNSGDFEAFFGQGTRLTVV.

This clone was observed a handful of times. The genes are TRBV7-8 and TRBJ2-7, with D possibly matching TRBD1 (7 bases). This CDR3 is built from 12 residues. With 7 bases removed from V and 7 bases from J, the gap between germline ends came to 14 bases. CDR1 is SGHVS and CDR2 is FQNEAQ in the germline V gene. This CDR3 is CASTPGGREQYF. As DNA, the CDR3 is TGTGCCAGCACCCCAGGGGGGCGAGAGCAGTACTTC.

This chain joins TRBV7-2 and TRBJ1-1; D gene uncertain. CDR3 length: 14 amino acids. Trimming cost V 1 base and J 3 bases, with 9 bases left between them. The V gene's germline CDR1 is SGHTA and CDR2 FQGNSA. The CDR3 bases are TGTGCCAGCAGCTTAGGGTTGAGGGACACTGAAGCTTTCTTT. Residues: CASSLGLRDTEAFF. The full variable domain, with the rest looked up from reference TRBV7-2 and TRBJ1-1, is GAGVSQSPSNKVTEKGKDVELRCDPISGHTALYWYRQSLGQGLEFLIYFQGNSAPDKSGLPSDRFSAERTGGSVSTLTIQRTQQEDSAVYLCASSLGLRDTEAFFGQGTRLTVV.